The entry below gives a single T cell receptor (beta chain) sequence along with its context. Its antigen is unknown. The treatment: oral pan-JAK inhibitor, 5-10 mg twice daily. The data were obtained in a study of CD8+ T cells in alopecia areata. General study points: Normal skin's resident alphabeta T cells are also sequenced in scalp samples. Compared with mice, patients displayed less clear TCR sharing, possibly for HLA-related reasons. As there was one nonresponder, how baseline CD8+ expansion relates to response remains uncertain.

Following extraction, RNA underwent reverse transcription to cDNA, which served as the sequencing template. Generated by immunoSEQ multiplex PCR, the TCRdb table keeps only in-frame clones and is missing some. This sample has about 110,000 clones, with roughly 84% found just once. The CDR3 contains 15 residues. In germline, CDR1 is SEHNR, CDR2 FQNEAQ (reference sequence). V shed 5 bases, J shed 1 base, and the junction held 6 bases outside the gene matches. The V and J genes are TRBV7-9 and TRBJ1-1, with 8 bases lining up with TRBD1. Source: CD8+ T cells sorted from blood, taken at week 24, from a patient treated with tofacitinib. This TCR was recovered from a human donor with alopecia areata. CDR3 sequence reads: CASSTGQGRNTEAFF. The CDR3 region has the DNA TGTGCCAGCAGCACCGGACAGGGAAGGAACACTGAAGCTTTCTTT.